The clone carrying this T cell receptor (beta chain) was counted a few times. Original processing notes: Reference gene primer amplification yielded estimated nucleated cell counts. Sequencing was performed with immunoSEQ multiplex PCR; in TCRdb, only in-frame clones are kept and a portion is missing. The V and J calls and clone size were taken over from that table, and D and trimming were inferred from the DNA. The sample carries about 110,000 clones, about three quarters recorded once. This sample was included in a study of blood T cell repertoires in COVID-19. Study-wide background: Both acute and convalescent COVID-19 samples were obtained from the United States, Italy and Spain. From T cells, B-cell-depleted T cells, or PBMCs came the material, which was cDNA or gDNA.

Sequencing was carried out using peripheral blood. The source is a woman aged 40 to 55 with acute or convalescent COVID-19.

The CDR3, as DNA: TGTGCCAGCAGTTACCGGGACAGGGGGGTCTACGAGCAGTACTTC. Its protein is CASSYRDRGVYEQYF. The V and J genes are TRBV6-5 and TRBJ2-7; 11 bases fit TRBD1. This CDR3 contains 15 residues. CDR1 and CDR2 (germline): MNHEY, SVGAGI. The J segment lost 3 bases and the V segment lost 2 bases, leaving 3 bases of the junction unmatched.